This T cell receptor (beta chain) emerged from a study of identical twins. The V end was cut by 7 bases, the J end by 3 bases, with 9 bases between. This CDR3 spans 13 amino acids. Template switching added a universal primer site; cDNA carried unique molecular identifiers. TCRdb re-derived calls from the 5' RACE reads in MiXCR, one entry per CDR3 protein. The data show around 530,000 distinct CDR3 sequences, approximately 14% seen once. This clonotype was counted between two and nine times. A further study also used this sample, focusing on yellow fever vaccine responses in identical twins.

The sequencing input was CD4+ T cells sorted from blood. J is TRBJ2-2 and V is TRBV12-3 or TRBV12-4; D gene uncertain. The TCR sequence derives from a woman between 18 and 29 years old in good health. CDR3 loop: CASIPFDTGELFF. In DNA, the CDR3 is TGTGCCAGCATTCCATTCGACACCGGGGAGCTGTTTTTT.